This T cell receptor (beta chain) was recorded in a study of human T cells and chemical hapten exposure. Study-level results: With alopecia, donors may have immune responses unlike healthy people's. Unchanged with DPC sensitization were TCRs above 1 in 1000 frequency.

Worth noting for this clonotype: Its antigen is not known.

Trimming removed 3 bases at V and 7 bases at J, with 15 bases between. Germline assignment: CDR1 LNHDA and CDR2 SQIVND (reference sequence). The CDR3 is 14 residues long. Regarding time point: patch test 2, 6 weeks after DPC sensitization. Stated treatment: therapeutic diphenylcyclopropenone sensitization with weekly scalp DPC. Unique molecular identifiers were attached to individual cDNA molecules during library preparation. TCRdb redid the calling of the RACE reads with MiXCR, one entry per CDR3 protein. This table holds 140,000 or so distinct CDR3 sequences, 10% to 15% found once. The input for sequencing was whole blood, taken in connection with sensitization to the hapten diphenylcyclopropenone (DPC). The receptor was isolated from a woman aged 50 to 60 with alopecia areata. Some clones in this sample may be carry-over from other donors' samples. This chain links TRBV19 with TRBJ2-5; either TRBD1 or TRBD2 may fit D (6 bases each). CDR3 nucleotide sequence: TGTGCCAGTAGTATGCAGGGGAGGTCGGGGACCCAGTACTTC. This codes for CASSMQGRSGTQYF.